Below are 9 T cell receptor beta chains sequenced from a single sample in a study of blood T cell repertoires in COVID-19. Sequencing was performed with immunoSEQ multiplex PCR; in TCRdb, only in-frame clones are kept and a portion is missing. The table lists about 34,000 clones, more than 60% of them singletons. Input material: peripheral blood. These receptors all come from a man older than 75 with active or convalescent COVID-19.

This chain links TRBV6-5 with TRBJ2-3; perhaps TRBD1 as D (5 bases). The V end lost 0 bases, the J end lost 3 bases, and 7 bases lay between the germline ends. The length of the CDR3 is 14 residues. Germline V gives CDR1 MNHEY, CDR2 SVGAGI. For the CDR3, the DNA is TGTGCCAGCAGTTACTCGTCAGGGACAGATACGCAGTATTTT. Residues: CASSYSSGTDTQYF.

The chain joins TRBV4-2 to TRBJ1-1; 10 bases fit TRBD1. The CDR3 sequence is 15 residues long. Trimming removed 0 bases from V and 4 bases from J; junction bases left unmatched: 2. Germline assignment: CDR1 LGHNA and CDR2 YNFKEQ. The CDR3 region is CASSQDRTGGTEAFF. CDR3 bases: TGTGCCAGCAGCCAAGATAGGACAGGGGGCACTGAAGCTTTCTTT.

The chain uses TRBV10-2 and TRBJ2-5, with D possibly being TRBD2 (6 bases). Per germline, CDR1 WSHSY and CDR2 SAAADI. There are 14 residues in the CDR3. Trimming pared 6 bases from V and 2 bases from J, leaving 13 bases between. The DNA for the CDR3 is TGCGCCAGCAGCTCGGGAGACGTTCAAGAGACCCAGTACTTC. Translation: CASSSGDVQETQYF.

The chain combines TRBV5-1 with TRBJ1-1; maybe TRBD1 (6 bases). The CDR3 is made up of 14 amino acids. Germline loops: CDR1 SGHRS, CDR2 YFSETQ. Trimming stripped 4 bases from V and 3 bases from J, with 13 bases between. In DNA, the CDR3 is TGCGCCAGCAGCACCACAGGGTTTGACACTGAAGCTTTCTTT. It yields the protein CASSTTGFDTEAFF.

The V and J genes are TRBV18 and TRBJ1-1, with 7 bases that match TRBD1. Germline CDR1 reads KGHSH; CDR2 reads LQKENI. The junction had 3 bases not matched to a gene; V was cut back by 2 bases and J by 3 bases. The CDR3 is 14 amino acids. This chain's CDR3 is CASSPRQGDTEAFF. The CDR3, as DNA: TGTGCCAGCTCACCAAGACAGGGAGACACTGAAGCTTTCTTT. Together with reference TRBV18 and TRBJ1-1, the CDR3 gives the full variable domain: NAGVMQNPRHLVRRRGQEARLRCSPMKGHSHVYWYRQLPEEGLKFMVYLQKENIIDESGMPKERFSAEFPKEGPSILRIQQVVRGDSAAYFCASSPRQGDTEAFFGQGTRLTVV.

This chain connects TRBV5-1 to TRBJ1-2; no firm D call. The CDR3 covers 15 residues. Trimming left V 0 bases short and J 4 bases short, with 13 bases between. Germline V CDR1 and CDR2: SGHRS, YFSETQ. Here the CDR3 reads CASSLDEGGLYGYTF. The CDR3 DNA follows: TGCGCCAGCAGCTTGGATGAGGGAGGGCTCTATGGCTACACCTTC.

This clone was counted once. The chain employs TRBV28 and TRBJ2-7, with 8 positions matching TRBD2. V gave up 1 base and J gave up 1 base; unmatched junction bases: 6. This CDR3 has 16 amino acids. Germline CDR1 is MDHEN and CDR2 is SYDVKM. DNA of the CDR3: TGTGCCAGCAGTTTATACAGAGTAGCGGGGTCCTACGAGCAGTACTTC. Its protein is CASSLYRVAGSYEQYF.

The chain employs TRBV9 and TRBJ2-1; no clear D gene. This CDR3 is built from 13 residues. Germline-derived CDR1 and CDR2 are SGDLS and YYNGEE. V lost 0 bases to trimming and J lost 5 bases, with 6 bases between them. The CDR3 region has the DNA TGTGCCAGCAGCGTAGTGGCAGACAATGAGCAGTTCTTC. It encodes CASSVVADNEQFF.

The chain joins TRBV5-1 to TRBJ2-2; no reliable D call. This CDR3 has 13 amino acids. Germline V gene data show CDR1 as SGHRS and CDR2 as YFSETQ. Trimming stripped 4 bases from V and 2 bases from J, with 6 bases between. Here the CDR3 reads CASSTYNTGELFF. CDR3 nucleotide sequence: TGCGCCAGCAGCACTTATAACACCGGGGAGCTGTTTTTT.